One sample yielded the 5 T cell receptor delta chains listed below, sequenced in a study of gamma-delta T cells after stem cell transplantation. TCRdb reanalysed the RT-PCR reads via CATT. The sample comprises 300 or so delta-chain clones, approximately 6.3% of which are singletons, and roughly two thirds rests with the top ten. The sample taken for sequencing was gamma-delta T cells. These receptors all stem from a human donor. It is not recorded whose cells these are; they may come from a transplant donor.

Concerning this clone itself: TCRdb shows a much larger clone's protein in place of this DNA's translation, and the two differ at residue 11, likely through a read error; the protein shown is translated from the DNA. The chain uses TRDV2 and TRDJ1; TRDD3 aligns across 9 bases. The V gene end was trimmed by 3 bases and the J gene end by 3 bases; junction bases not matched to a gene: 10. The CDR3 covers 16 residues. Per germline, CDR1 GEAIGNYY and CDR2 EKD. CDR3 in DNA: TGTGCCTGTGACGACTTAACTGGGGGACACGCCGATAAACTCATCTTT. Translated, it gives CACDDLTGGHADKLIF.

This clone has just a few counts. The mismatch at residue 13 between this DNA's translation and the TCRdb protein of a much larger clone likely reflects a read error; the protein shown is translated from the DNA. The chain uses TRDV2 and TRDJ1, with D perhaps matching TRDD3 (5 bases). Trimming left V 2 bases short and J 7 bases short, with 25 bases between. Per germline, CDR1 GEAIGNYY and CDR2 EKD. The CDR3 runs to 17 residues. The CDR3 sequence: CACDRVGPKDREVKLIF. CDR3 DNA sequence: TGTGCCTGTGACAGGGTGGGGCCCAAGGACCGAGAGGTTAAACTCATCTTT.

This chain uses TRDV2 with TRDJ1; D may be TRDD3 (6 bases). Deletions cut 1 base from V and 0 bases from J, with 17 bases between. This CDR3 contains 17 residues. Germline lookup yields CDR1 GEAIGNYY and CDR2 EKD. CDR3 sequence: CACDTLQRGTDTDKLIF. As DNA, the CDR3 is TGTGCCTGTGACACTCTACAGCGGGGGACCGACACCGATAAACTCATCTTT.

In the case of this clone: It is likely a read error: a sequence one base away is far more abundant. This CDR3 is also generated by other DNA sequences in the sample. The DNA for the CDR3 is TGTGCCTGCGACACCGCGGGTCGGATACTTGACACCGATAAACTCATCTTT. Protein: CACDTAGRILDTDKLIF. The rearrangement uses TRDV2 and TRDJ1; D perhaps matches TRDD3 (6 bases). Germline lookup yields CDR1 GEAIGNYY and CDR2 EKD. The CDR3 loop spans 17 amino acids.

Relative to its sample, this clone is large. The rearrangement joins TRDV2 to TRDJ1, with 9 bases that match TRDD3. Germline V gene data show CDR1 as GEAIGNYY and CDR2 as EKD. The V segment lost 3 bases and the J segment 0 bases; nucleotides outside the gene matches: 4. The CDR3 runs 15 residues. This chain's CDR3 is CACDPLGDHTDKLIF. As DNA, the CDR3 is TGTGCCTGTGACCCACTGGGGGACCACACCGATAAACTCATCTTT.